The rows below give T cell receptor beta chains drawn from one sample of a study of T cells in Graves' hyperthyroidism and ophthalmopathy. TCRdb recomputed calls from the multiplex PCR reads with MiXCR, one row per CDR3 protein. The sample contains under 250,000 distinct CDR3 sequences, approximately 24% of which appear only once. The sample consisted of blood. Receptors originate from a woman aged 40 to 55 with Graves' ophthalmopathy. CDR3s include the opening cysteine and the closing phenylalanine or tryptophan. A D gene is named only where the DNA matches it firmly. The listing skips clone size in some rows; elsewhere it reads once, few, many or a size class.

j_gene: TRBJ2-7; d_gene: TRBD2; v_gene: TRBV5-1; abundance: many; CDR3nt: TGCGCCAGCAGCCCCGGACTAGCTGGGGACTACGAGCAGTACTTC; CDR3aa: CASSPGLAGDYEQYF
j_gene: TRBJ1-1; d_gene: TRBD1; v_gene: TRBV2; abundance: many; CDR3nt: TGTGCCAGCAGTGAGGTGACTATATTCGACAGGGGTCACCTTGAAGCTTTCTTT; CDR3aa: CASSEVTIFDRGHLEAFF
j_gene: TRBJ2-7; d_gene: NA; v_gene: TRBV2; abundance: many; CDR3nt: TGTGCCAGCTCGAGTTTCCACGAGCAGTACTTC; CDR3aa: CASSSFHEQYF
j_gene: TRBJ2-7; d_gene: TRBD2; v_gene: TRBV7-8; abundance: many; CDR3nt: TGTGCCAGCAGCTTAGTAGCGGGAGGCTACGAGCAGTACTTC; CDR3aa: CASSLVAGGYEQYF
j_gene: TRBJ1-1; d_gene: TRBD1; v_gene: TRBV19; abundance: many; CDR3nt: TGTGCCAGTAGAAGGGACAGGGCGGACACTGAAGCTTTCTTT; CDR3aa: CASRRDRADTEAFF
j_gene: TRBJ2-5; d_gene: NA; v_gene: TRBV6-1; abundance: many; CDR3nt: TGTGCCAGCAGTGAAGTAGTCAAGGGGGAGACCCAGTACTTC; CDR3aa: CASSEVVKGETQYF
j_gene: TRBJ2-7; d_gene: NA; v_gene: TRBV15; abundance: many; CDR3nt: TGTGCCACCAGCACAGTATCCTCTACCTACGAGCAGTACTTC; CDR3aa: CATSTVSSTYEQYF
j_gene: TRBJ2-2; d_gene: TRBD2; v_gene: TRBV30; abundance: many; CDR3nt: TGTGCCTGGAGTGTCCGACTAGCGGGAGTAGTTTCGGGGGAGCTGTTTTTT; CDR3aa: CAWSVRLAGVVSGELFF
j_gene: TRBJ2-3; d_gene: TRBD2; v_gene: TRBV5-1; abundance: NA; CDR3nt: TGCGCCAGCAGCGTTAGCGGGAGGGTCACAGATACGCAGTATTTT; CDR3aa: CASSVSGRVTDTQYF
j_gene: TRBJ1-3; d_gene: NA; v_gene: TRBV2; abundance: NA; CDR3nt: TGTGCCAGCAGCTTGGACAATTCGAACACCATATATTTT; CDR3aa: CASSLDNSNTIYF
j_gene: TRBJ2-7; d_gene: NA; v_gene: TRBV5-1; abundance: many; CDR3nt: TGCGCCAGCAGCTTGAACAGCGAGGTGGCGAGCGAGCAGTACTTC; CDR3aa: CASSLNSEVASEQYF
j_gene: TRBJ2-5; d_gene: TRBD1; v_gene: TRBV15; abundance: NA; CDR3nt: TGTGCCACCAGCAGACTCACAGGGGTGGCAGAGACCCAGTACTTC; CDR3aa: CATSRLTGVAETQYF
j_gene: TRBJ1-5; d_gene: NA; v_gene: TRBV28; abundance: many; CDR3nt: TGTGCCAGCAGGATGGCCATTCCGCCCCAGCATTTT; CDR3aa: CASRMAIPPQHF
j_gene: TRBJ2-7; d_gene: NA; v_gene: TRBV3-1; abundance: few; CDR3nt: TGTGCCAGCACCCAAGCGGCGGGCCACGAGCAGTACTTC; CDR3aa: CASTQAAGHEQYF
j_gene: TRBJ1-2; d_gene: NA; v_gene: TRBV29-1; abundance: many; CDR3nt: TGCAGCGTGTCATCCGGGGGGGCAGAAGGCTACACCTTC; CDR3aa: CSVSSGGAEGYTF
j_gene: TRBJ1-2; d_gene: TRBD1; v_gene: TRBV6-1; abundance: many; CDR3nt: TGTGCCAGCAGTGGGTACAGGGGGCGCGTCTATGGCTACACCTTC; CDR3aa: CASSGYRGRVYGYTF
j_gene: TRBJ1-6; d_gene: NA; v_gene: TRBV28; abundance: many; CDR3nt: TGTGCCAGCAGTTCCATGTGGCAGGACTATAATTCACCCCTCCACTTT; CDR3aa: CASSSMWQDYNSPLHF
j_gene: TRBJ1-1; d_gene: NA; v_gene: TRBV19; abundance: NA; CDR3nt: TGTGCCAGTAGTAAGAGGGGCCTCACTGAAGCTTTCTTT; CDR3aa: CASSKRGLTEAFF
j_gene: TRBJ2-7; d_gene: NA; v_gene: TRBV12-3/TRBV12-4; abundance: NA; CDR3nt: TGTGCCAGCAGTTTAGGGGACATCTACGAGCAGTACTTC; CDR3aa: CASSLGDIYEQYF
j_gene: TRBJ1-6; d_gene: TRBD1; v_gene: TRBV30; abundance: many; CDR3nt: TGTGCCTGGAGTCAGCGACCCTGGGACAGCCGCTCCTATAATTCACCCCTCCACTTT; CDR3aa: CAWSQRPWDSRSYNSPLHF
j_gene: TRBJ1-2; d_gene: NA; v_gene: TRBV7-9; abundance: many; CDR3nt: TGTGCCAGCAACTCCCGCGGGGGCGGGGGCTACACCTTC; CDR3aa: CASNSRGGGGYTF
j_gene: TRBJ2-5; d_gene: NA; v_gene: TRBV20-1; abundance: many; CDR3nt: TGCAGTGCTAGCTGGACAGAAGAGACCCAGTACTTC; CDR3aa: CSASWTEETQYF
j_gene: TRBJ2-7; d_gene: NA; v_gene: TRBV6-2/TRBV6-3; abundance: many; CDR3nt: TGTGCCAGCAGTTGGAGTAGCGGAGCCCTCTCCTACGAGCAGTACTTC; CDR3aa: CASSWSSGALSYEQYF
j_gene: TRBJ2-2; d_gene: NA; v_gene: TRBV7-9; abundance: many; CDR3nt: TGTGCCAGCAGCTTATCCCCCCCCGGAACCGGGGAGCTGTTTTTT; CDR3aa: CASSLSPPGTGELFF
j_gene: TRBJ2-2; d_gene: NA; v_gene: TRBV19; abundance: many; CDR3nt: TGTGCCAGTAGTATGTCCAGGATTAACACCGGGGAGCTGTTTTTT; CDR3aa: CASSMSRINTGELFF
j_gene: TRBJ2-2; d_gene: TRBD1; v_gene: TRBV7-2; abundance: many; CDR3nt: TGTGCCAGCAGCTTAGCCCAGGGGGTGGCCGGGGAGCTGTTTTTT; CDR3aa: CASSLAQGVAGELFF
j_gene: TRBJ2-5; d_gene: TRBD1; v_gene: TRBV18; abundance: NA; CDR3nt: TGTGCCAGCTCACGGCGGGGACAGGGAGAGACCCAGTACTTC; CDR3aa: CASSRRGQGETQYF
j_gene: TRBJ2-7; d_gene: TRBD1; v_gene: TRBV7-8; abundance: many; CDR3nt: TGTGCCAGCAGCTTAGTGGACAGGGCTTACGAGCAGTACTTC; CDR3aa: CASSLVDRAYEQYF
j_gene: TRBJ2-7; d_gene: NA; v_gene: TRBV29-1; abundance: many; CDR3nt: TGCAGCGTTTCGGACGGCCACGAGCAGTACTTC; CDR3aa: CSVSDGHEQYF
j_gene: TRBJ1-1; d_gene: NA; v_gene: TRBV10-1; abundance: NA; CDR3nt: TGCGCCAGCAGTGAGAGGCAGGGGAGGAACACTGAAGCTTTCTTT; CDR3aa: CASSERQGRNTEAFF
j_gene: TRBJ2-2; d_gene: TRBD1; v_gene: TRBV7-2; abundance: many; CDR3nt: TGTGCCAGCAGTCCGGGACAGACCACCGGGGAGCTGTTTTTT; CDR3aa: CASSPGQTTGELFF
j_gene: TRBJ1-2; d_gene: NA; v_gene: TRBV28; abundance: many; CDR3nt: TGTGCCAGCGGCAGGGCCTATGGCTACACCTTC; CDR3aa: CASGRAYGYTF
j_gene: TRBJ2-3; d_gene: NA; v_gene: TRBV27; abundance: NA; CDR3nt: TGTGCCAGCAGTACCACCACAGATACGCAGTATTTT; CDR3aa: CASSTTTDTQYF
j_gene: TRBJ2-7; d_gene: NA; v_gene: TRBV7-2; abundance: NA; CDR3nt: TGTGCCAGCAGCACCAACGGGCCCTACGAGCAGTACTTC; CDR3aa: CASSTNGPYEQYF
j_gene: TRBJ1-4; d_gene: NA; v_gene: TRBV10-2; abundance: many; CDR3nt: TGCGCCACAAGTAGTCTTCGGGGTGAAAAACTGTTTTTT; CDR3aa: CATSSLRGEKLFF
j_gene: TRBJ1-1; d_gene: TRBD1; v_gene: TRBV10-3; abundance: many; CDR3nt: TGTGCCACCGCCGGGACAGGGGGCCTTAACACTGAAGCTTTCTTT; CDR3aa: CATAGTGGLNTEAFF
j_gene: TRBJ2-2; d_gene: TRBD2; v_gene: TRBV12-3/TRBV12-4; abundance: once; CDR3nt: TGTGCCAGCAGTACCCGGACTAGCGGGTTCCTCGGGGAGCTGTTTTTT; CDR3aa: CASSTRTSGFLGELFF
j_gene: TRBJ2-3; d_gene: TRBD2; v_gene: TRBV28; abundance: few; CDR3nt: TGTGCCGGAGGAGCGGGAGCTTTAGATACGCAGTATTTT; CDR3aa: CAGGAGALDTQYF
j_gene: TRBJ2-7; d_gene: TRBD2; v_gene: TRBV20-1; abundance: many; CDR3nt: TGCAGTACACCGGGACTAGCGGGACAACCCTCCTACGAGCAGTACTTC; CDR3aa: CSTPGLAGQPSYEQYF
j_gene: TRBJ1-6; d_gene: NA; v_gene: TRBV25-1; abundance: many; CDR3nt: TGTGCCAGCAGTACAACCCACGGCACACCCCTCCACTTT; CDR3aa: CASSTTHGTPLHF
j_gene: TRBJ2-2; d_gene: NA; v_gene: TRBV10-3; abundance: many; CDR3nt: TGTGCCAGTTACATTGCCGGGGAGCTGTTTTTT; CDR3aa: CASYIAGELFF
j_gene: TRBJ2-7; d_gene: NA; v_gene: TRBV6-1; abundance: many; CDR3nt: TGTGCCAGCAGTGGCTGGGCGAGACACGAGCAGTACTTC; CDR3aa: CASSGWARHEQYF
j_gene: TRBJ2-5; d_gene: TRBD2; v_gene: TRBV15; abundance: many; CDR3nt: TGTGCCACCAGCACCCGGACTAGCGGGAGCCAAGAGACCCAGTACTTC; CDR3aa: CATSTRTSGSQETQYF
j_gene: TRBJ1-5; d_gene: TRBD1; v_gene: TRBV30; abundance: many; CDR3nt: TGTGCCTGGAGTGTAGGGACAGGGGGACAGCCCCAGCATTTT; CDR3aa: CAWSVGTGGQPQHF
j_gene: TRBJ2-7; d_gene: TRBD1; v_gene: TRBV19; abundance: NA; CDR3nt: TGTGCCAGTAGTGTTTCAGGGGGCTACGAGCAGTACTTC; CDR3aa: CASSVSGGYEQYF
j_gene: TRBJ1-1; d_gene: NA; v_gene: TRBV19; abundance: NA; CDR3nt: TGTGCCAGTAGTGGTTGGGGGGCAGCGCGCATGAACACTGAAGCTTTCTTT; CDR3aa: CASSGWGAARMNTEAFF
j_gene: TRBJ2-5; d_gene: TRBD2; v_gene: TRBV28; abundance: once; CDR3nt: TGTGCCAGCAGTTTCCCTAGCGGTGTCGAGACCCAGTACTTC; CDR3aa: CASSFPSGVETQYF
j_gene: TRBJ2-2; d_gene: TRBD1; v_gene: TRBV10-1; abundance: NA; CDR3nt: TGCGCCAGCAGGACCGGGACAGGGGACACCGGGGAGCTGTTTTTT; CDR3aa: CASRTGTGDTGELFF